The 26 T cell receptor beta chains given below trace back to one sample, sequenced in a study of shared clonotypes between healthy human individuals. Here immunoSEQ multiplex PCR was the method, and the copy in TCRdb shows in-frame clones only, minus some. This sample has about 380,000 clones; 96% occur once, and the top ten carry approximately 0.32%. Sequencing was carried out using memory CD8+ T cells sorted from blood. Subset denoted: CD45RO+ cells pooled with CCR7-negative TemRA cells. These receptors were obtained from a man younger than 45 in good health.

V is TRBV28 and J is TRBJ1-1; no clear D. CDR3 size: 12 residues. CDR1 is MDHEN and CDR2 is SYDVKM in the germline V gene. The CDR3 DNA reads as TGTGTCGTCCGGCCAAGAAACACTGAAGCTTTCTTT. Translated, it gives CVVRPRNTEAFF.

The CDR3, as DNA: TGTGCCAGCTCACCGGGACAGGGGGCTAATGAAAAACTGTTTTTT. Translating gives CASSPGQGANEKLFF. V is TRBV18 and J is TRBJ1-4, with 11 positions matching TRBD1. The germline V gene has CDR1 KGHSH and CDR2 LQKENI. Unmatched junction bases numbered 0, after V lost 3 bases and J lost 3 bases. The CDR3 extends over 15 amino acids.

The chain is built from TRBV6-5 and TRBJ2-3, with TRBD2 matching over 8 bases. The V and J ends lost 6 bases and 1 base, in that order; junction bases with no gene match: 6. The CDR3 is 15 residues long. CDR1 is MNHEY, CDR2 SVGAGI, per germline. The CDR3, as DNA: TGTGCCAGCAGACAACTAGCGGTTCGCACAGATACGCAGTATTTT. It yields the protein CASRQLAVRTDTQYF.

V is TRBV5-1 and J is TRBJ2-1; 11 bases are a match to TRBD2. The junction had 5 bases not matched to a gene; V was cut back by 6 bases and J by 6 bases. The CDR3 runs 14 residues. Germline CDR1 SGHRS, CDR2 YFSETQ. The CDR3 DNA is TGCGCCAGCAAGATCCTAGCGGGAGGCAATGAGCAGTTCTTC. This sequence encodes CASKILAGGNEQFF.

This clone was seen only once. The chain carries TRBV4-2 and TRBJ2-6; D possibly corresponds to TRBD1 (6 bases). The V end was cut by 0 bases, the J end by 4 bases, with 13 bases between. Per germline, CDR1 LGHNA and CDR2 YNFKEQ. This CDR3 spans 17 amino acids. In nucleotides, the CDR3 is TGTGCCAGCAGCCAAGACCCAGGGGTTGGAGGGGCCAACGTCCTGACTTTC. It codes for CASSQDPGVGGANVLTF.

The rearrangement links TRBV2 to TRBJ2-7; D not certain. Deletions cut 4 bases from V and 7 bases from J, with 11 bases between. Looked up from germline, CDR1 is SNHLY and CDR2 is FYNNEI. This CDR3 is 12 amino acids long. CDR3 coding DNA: TGTGCCAGCAGTGGGGCAGCCTGGGAGCAGTACTTC. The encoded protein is CASSGAAWEQYF.

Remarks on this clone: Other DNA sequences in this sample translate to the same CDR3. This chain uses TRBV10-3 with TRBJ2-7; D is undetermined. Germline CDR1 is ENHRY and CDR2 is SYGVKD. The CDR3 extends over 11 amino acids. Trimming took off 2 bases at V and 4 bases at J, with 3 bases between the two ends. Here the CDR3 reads CAISERYEQYF. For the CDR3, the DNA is TGTGCCATCAGTGAGAGATACGAGCAGTACTTC.

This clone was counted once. The CDR3, as DNA: TGTGCCAGCAGCGTAGAAGGGGTCACCGGGGAGCTGTTTTTT. This translates into CASSVEGVTGELFF. The chain uses TRBV9 and TRBJ2-2; tentative D call: TRBD1 (5 bases). Per the germline V gene, CDR1 is SGDLS and CDR2 is YYNGEE. The CDR3 contains 14 residues. Trimming pared 0 bases from V and 4 bases from J, leaving 7 bases between.

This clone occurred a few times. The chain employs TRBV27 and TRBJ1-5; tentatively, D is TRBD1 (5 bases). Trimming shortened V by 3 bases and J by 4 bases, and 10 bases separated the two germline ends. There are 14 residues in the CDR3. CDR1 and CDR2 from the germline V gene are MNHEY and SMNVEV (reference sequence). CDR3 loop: CASSFAGMNQPQHF. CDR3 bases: TGTGCCAGCAGTTTTGCAGGGATGAATCAGCCCCAGCATTTT.

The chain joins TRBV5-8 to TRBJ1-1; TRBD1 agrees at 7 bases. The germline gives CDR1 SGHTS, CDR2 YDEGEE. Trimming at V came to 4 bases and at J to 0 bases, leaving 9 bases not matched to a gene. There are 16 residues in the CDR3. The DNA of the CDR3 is TGTGCCAGCAGCCTATACGCGGGACAGTTGAACACTGAAGCTTTCTTT. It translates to CASSLYAGQLNTEAFF.

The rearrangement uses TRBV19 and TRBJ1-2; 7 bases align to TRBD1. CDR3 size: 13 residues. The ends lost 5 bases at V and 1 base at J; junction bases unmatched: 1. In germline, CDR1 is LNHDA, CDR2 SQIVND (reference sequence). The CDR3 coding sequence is TGTGCCAGTAGTTACAGGGGTAACTATGGCTACACCTTC. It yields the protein CASSYRGNYGYTF. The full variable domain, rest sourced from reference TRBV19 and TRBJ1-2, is DGGITQSPKYLFRKEGQNVTLSCEQNLNHDAMYWYRQDPGQGLRLIYYSQIVNDFQKGDIAEGYSVSREKKESFPLTVTSAQKNPTAFYLCASSYRGNYGYTFGSGTRLTVV.

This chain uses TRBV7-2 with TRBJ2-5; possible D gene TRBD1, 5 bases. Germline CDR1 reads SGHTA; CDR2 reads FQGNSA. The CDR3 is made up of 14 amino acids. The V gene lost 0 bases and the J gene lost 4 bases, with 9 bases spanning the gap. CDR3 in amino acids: CASSLAAGRETQYF. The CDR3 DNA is TGTGCCAGCAGCTTAGCAGCAGGGCGAGAGACCCAGTACTTC.

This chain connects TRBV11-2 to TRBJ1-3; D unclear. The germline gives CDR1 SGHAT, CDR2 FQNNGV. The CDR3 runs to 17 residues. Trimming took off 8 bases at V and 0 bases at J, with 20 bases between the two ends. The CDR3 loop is CASHGRNLGGSGNTIYF. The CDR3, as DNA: TGTGCCAGCCACGGGAGGAATTTGGGCGGCTCTGGAAACACCATATATTTT. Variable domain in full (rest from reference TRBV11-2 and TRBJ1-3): EAGVAQSPRYKIIEKRQSVAFWCNPISGHATLYWYQQILGQGPKLLIQFQNNGVVDDSQLPKDRFSAERLKGVDSTLKIQPAKLEDSAVYLCASHGRNLGGSGNTIYFGEGSWLTVV.

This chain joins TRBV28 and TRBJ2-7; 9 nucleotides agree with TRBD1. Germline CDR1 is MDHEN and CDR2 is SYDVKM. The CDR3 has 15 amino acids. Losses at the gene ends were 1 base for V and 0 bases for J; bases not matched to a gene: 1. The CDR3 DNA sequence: TGTGCCAGCAGTTTATACAGGGGGCTCTCCTACGAGCAGTACTTC. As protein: CASSLYRGLSYEQYF.

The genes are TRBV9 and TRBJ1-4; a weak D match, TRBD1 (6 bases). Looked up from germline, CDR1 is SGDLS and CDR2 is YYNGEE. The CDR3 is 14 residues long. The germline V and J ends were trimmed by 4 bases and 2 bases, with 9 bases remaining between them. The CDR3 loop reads CASSQTGTNEKLFF. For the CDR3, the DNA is TGTGCCAGCAGCCAAACAGGGACTAATGAAAAACTGTTTTTT.

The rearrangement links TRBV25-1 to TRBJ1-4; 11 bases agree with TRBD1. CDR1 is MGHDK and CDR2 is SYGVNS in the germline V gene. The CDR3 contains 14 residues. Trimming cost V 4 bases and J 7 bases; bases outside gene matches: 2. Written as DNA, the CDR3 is TGTGCCAGCAGTGCCGGACAGGGGGCTGAAAAACTGTTTTTT. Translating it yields CASSAGQGAEKLFF.

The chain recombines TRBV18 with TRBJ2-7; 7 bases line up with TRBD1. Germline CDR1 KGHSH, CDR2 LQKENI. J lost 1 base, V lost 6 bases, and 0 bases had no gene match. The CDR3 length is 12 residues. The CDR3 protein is CASSGQSYEQYF. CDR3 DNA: TGTGCCAGCTCGGGACAGTCCTACGAGCAGTACTTC. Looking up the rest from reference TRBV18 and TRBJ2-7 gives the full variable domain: NAGVMQNPRHLVRRRGQEARLRCSPMKGHSHVYWYRQLPEEGLKFMVYLQKENIIDESGMPKERFSAEFPKEGPSILRIQQVVRGDSAAYFCASSGQSYEQYFGPGTRLTVT.

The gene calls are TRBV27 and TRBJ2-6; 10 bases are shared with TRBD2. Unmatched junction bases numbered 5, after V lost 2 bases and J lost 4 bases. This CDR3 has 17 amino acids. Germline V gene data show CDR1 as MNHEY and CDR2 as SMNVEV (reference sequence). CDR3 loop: CASSLLAGDGGANVLTF. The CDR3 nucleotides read TGTGCCAGCAGTTTACTAGCGGGAGACGGGGGGGCCAACGTCCTGACTTTC.

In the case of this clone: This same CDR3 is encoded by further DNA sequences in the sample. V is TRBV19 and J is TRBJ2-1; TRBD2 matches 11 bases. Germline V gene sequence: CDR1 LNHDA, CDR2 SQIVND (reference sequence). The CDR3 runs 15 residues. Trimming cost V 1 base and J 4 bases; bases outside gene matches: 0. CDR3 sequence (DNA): TGTGCCAGTAGTATAGGGACTAGCGGGTACAATGAGCAGTTCTTC. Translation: CASSIGTSGYNEQFF.

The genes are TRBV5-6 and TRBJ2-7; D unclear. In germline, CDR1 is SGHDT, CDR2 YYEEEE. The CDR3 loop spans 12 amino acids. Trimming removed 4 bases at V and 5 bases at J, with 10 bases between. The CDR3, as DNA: TGTGCCAGCAGCCTCTGGCGGAACGAGCAGTACTTC. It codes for CASSLWRNEQYF. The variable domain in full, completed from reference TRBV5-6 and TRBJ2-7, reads DAGVTQSPTHLIKTRGQQVTLRCSPKSGHDTVSWYQQALGQGPQFIFQYYEEEERQRGNFPDRFSGHQFPNYSSELNVNALLLGDSALYLCASSLWRNEQYFGPGTRLTVT.

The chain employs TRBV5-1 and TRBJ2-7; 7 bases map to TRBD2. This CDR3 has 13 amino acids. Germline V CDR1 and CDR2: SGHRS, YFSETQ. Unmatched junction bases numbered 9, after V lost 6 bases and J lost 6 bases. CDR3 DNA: TGCGCCAGCATGGGACGGGAGGATGGCGAGCAGTACTTC. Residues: CASMGREDGEQYF.

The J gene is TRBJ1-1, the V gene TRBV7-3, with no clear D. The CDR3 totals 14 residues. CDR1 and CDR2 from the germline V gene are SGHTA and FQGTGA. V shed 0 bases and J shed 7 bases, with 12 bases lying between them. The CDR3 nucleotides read TGTGCCAGCAGCTTAACTTCTGGGGTTGGTGAAGCTTTCTTT. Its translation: CASSLTSGVGEAFF.

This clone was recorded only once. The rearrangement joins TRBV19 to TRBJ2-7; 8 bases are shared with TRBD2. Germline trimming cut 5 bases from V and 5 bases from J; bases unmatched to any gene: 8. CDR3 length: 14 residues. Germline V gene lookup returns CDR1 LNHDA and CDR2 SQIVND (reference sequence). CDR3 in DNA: TGTGCCAGTAGTCCGAGCGGGAGTCACCACGAGCAGTACTTC. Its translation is CASSPSGSHHEQYF.

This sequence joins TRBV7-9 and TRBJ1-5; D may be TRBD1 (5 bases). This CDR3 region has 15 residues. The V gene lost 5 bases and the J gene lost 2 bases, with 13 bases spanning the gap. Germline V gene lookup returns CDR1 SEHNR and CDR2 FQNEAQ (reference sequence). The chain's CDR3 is CASSMDVGGNQPQHF. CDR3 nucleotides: TGTGCCAGCAGCATGGACGTGGGGGGCAATCAGCCCCAGCATTTT. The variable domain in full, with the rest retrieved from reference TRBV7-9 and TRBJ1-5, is DTGVSQNPRHKITKRGQNVTFRCDPISEHNRLYWYRQTLGQGPEFLTYFQNEAQLEKSRLLSDRFSAERPKGSFSTLEIQRTEQGDSAMYLCASSMDVGGNQPQHFGDGTRLSIL.

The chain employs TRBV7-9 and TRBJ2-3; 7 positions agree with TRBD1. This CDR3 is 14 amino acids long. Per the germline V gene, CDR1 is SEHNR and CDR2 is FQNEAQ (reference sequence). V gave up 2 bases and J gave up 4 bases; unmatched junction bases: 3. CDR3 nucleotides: TGTGCCAGCAGCTTATACAGGGGATCAGATACGCAGTATTTT. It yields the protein CASSLYRGSDTQYF.

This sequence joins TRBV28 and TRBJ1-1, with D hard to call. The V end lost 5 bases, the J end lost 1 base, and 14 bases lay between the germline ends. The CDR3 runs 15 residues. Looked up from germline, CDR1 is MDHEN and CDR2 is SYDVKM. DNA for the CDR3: TGTGCCAGCAGTCCCCCCACGGGCCCGAACACTGAAGCTTTCTTT. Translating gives CASSPPTGPNTEAFF.